This T cell receptor (beta chain) was found in a study of vaccination and CD4 T cells after COVID-19. Cultured CD4+ T cell DNA was sequenced using the Oncomine TCR Beta short-read assay. From the PCR reads, TCRdb called clonotypes with MiXCR, one entry per CDR3 protein. The data show tens of thousands of distinct CDR3 sequences, with approximately 29% seen just once and around 12% held by the top ten. Noted treatment: roughly 10-day PBMC culture with coronavirus spike peptide pools or control peptides (ViraFEST assay). About this clonotype: No antigen is known for it.

Sequencing input: cultured CD4+ T cells from blood. The clonotype was recovered from a human donor with COVID-19.

This CDR3 reads CSAQQGTGANVLTF. The DNA for the CDR3 is TGCAGTGCTCAACAGGGGACTGGGGCCAACGTCCTGACTTTC. This rearrangement joins TRBV20-1 to TRBJ2-6, with 7 bases matching TRBD1. Trimming took 5 bases from V and 2 from J; bases not matched to a gene: 3. The CDR3 is made up of 14 amino acids. The germline CDR1 and CDR2 sequences are DFQATT and SNEGSKA (reference sequence).